The 10 T cell receptor beta chains given below trace back to one sample, sequenced in a study of blood T cells in healthy people across ages. Using a J-beta primer mix together with a sample-barcoded 5' primer, a second PCR was run for roughly 7 to 11 cycles. TCRdb re-called the 5' RACE reads through MiXCR, storing one row per CDR3 protein. The table has under 2 million distinct CDR3 sequences, about 35% seen once. Material for sequencing was blood. The receptors here all came from a woman in her twenties or thirties in good health.

The chain has TRBV6-1 and TRBJ1-5; D uncertain. Per germline, CDR1 MNHNS and CDR2 SASEGT. V lost 2 bases and J 0 bases, leaving 11 bases between the germline ends. This CDR3 comprises 16 residues. DNA for the CDR3: TGTGCCAGCAGTGAAAAAGGCAGATCTAGCAATCAGCCCCAGCATTTT. Translated, it gives CASSEKGRSSNQPQHF.

This clonotype was observed a few times. V usage is TRBV4-1 and J usage is TRBJ2-1, with 13 positions matching TRBD2. The germline gives CDR1 MGHRA, CDR2 YSYEKL. The CDR3 runs 16 residues. After removal of 3 bases from V and 4 bases from J, the junction contained 3 bases not matched to a gene. The CDR3 bases are TGCGCCAGCAGCCATGGGACTAGCGGGACGTACAATGAGCAGTTCTTC. Amino acids: CASSHGTSGTYNEQFF.

Comments on this clonotype: The junction departs from germline at one end; a sequencing error may be responsible. The genes are TRBV10-2 and TRBJ2-7, with D maybe TRBD2 (6 bases). The CDR3 sequence is 12 residues long. Germline V CDR1 and CDR2: WSHSY, SAAADI. The CDR3 loop reads CAGSEPGGEQYF. CDR3 DNA sequence: TGCGCCGGCAGTGAGCCCGGAGGGGAGCAGTACTTC.

As to this clonotype: Just one base apart from a much larger clone, this may be a read error. The J gene is TRBJ2-4, the V gene TRBV7-3; no reliable D call. The DNA end favors TRBJ2-7, so the J call may be wrong. Per the germline V gene, CDR1 is SGHTA and CDR2 is FQGTGA. The CDR3 is 13 residues long. The CDR3 DNA reads TGTGCCAGCAGCTCCACGATAGCTTCCGAGCAGTACTTC. Its translation: CASSSTIASEQYF.

The chain links TRBV29-1 to TRBJ2-1; no definite D call. Per the germline V gene, CDR1 is SQVTM and CDR2 is ANQGSEA. V lost 0 bases and J lost 7, with 22 bases in between. The CDR3 has 17 residues. CDR3 nucleotide sequence: TGCAGCGTTGAAGATGGGTTCGGCAGCCCTGTGGGTAATGAGCAGTTCTTC. It specifies CSVEDGFGSPVGNEQFF.

The V gene is TRBV7-9, the J gene TRBJ2-4; no clear D gene. Between the trimmed V and J ends, which lost 4 bases and 4 bases, there was a span of 20 bases. The CDR3 has 17 amino acids. The germline gives CDR1 SEHNR, CDR2 FQNEAQ (reference sequence). The CDR3 region is CASSSYPPMTPKNIQYF. Written as DNA, the CDR3 is TGTGCCAGCAGCTCCTATCCCCCTATGACTCCGAAAAACATTCAGTACTTC.

J is TRBJ2-1 and V is TRBV4-3; TRBD2 matches at 8 bases. Germline CDR1 LGHNA, CDR2 YSLEER. V trimming: 0 bases; J trimming: 4 bases; junction bases outside the gene matches: 5. The CDR3 totals 16 residues. The CDR3 coding sequence is TGCGCCAGCAGCCAAGACGCGGGGGGAACATACAATGAGCAGTTCTTC. It is translated as CASSQDAGGTYNEQFF.

This sequence joins TRBV20-1 and TRBJ1-2, with TRBD1 identical over 8 bases. In germline, CDR1 is DFQATT, CDR2 SNEGSKA (reference sequence). V was clipped by 3 bases and J by 6 bases; unmatched bases: 6. This CDR3 has 13 residues. CDR3 loop: CSASNRGRDGYTF. CDR3 sequence (DNA): TGCAGTGCTAGTAACAGGGGGAGGGATGGCTACACCTTC.

This clonotype has a handful of counts. The rearrangement uses TRBV29-1 and TRBJ2-3, with D possibly TRBD2 on 6 matching bases. Trimming stripped 8 bases from V and 2 bases from J, with 17 bases between. The germline V gene has CDR1 SQVTM and CDR2 ANQGSEA. The CDR3 is 14 residues long. CDR3 in amino acids: CSSLLGGTTDTQYF. CDR3 in DNA: TGCAGCTCTCTTCTGGGGGGAACCACAGATACGCAGTATTTT.

Turning to this clonotype: Germline is not matched at one junction end, which may reflect a read error. V and J are TRBV5-5 and TRBJ1-2; D gene unclear. The CDR3 is 11 amino acids. Germline CDR1 SGHKS, CDR2 YYEKEE (reference sequence). This chain's CDR3 is CPSSSESGYTF. Written as DNA, the CDR3 is TGTCCCAGCAGCTCAGAGTCCGGCTACACCTTC.